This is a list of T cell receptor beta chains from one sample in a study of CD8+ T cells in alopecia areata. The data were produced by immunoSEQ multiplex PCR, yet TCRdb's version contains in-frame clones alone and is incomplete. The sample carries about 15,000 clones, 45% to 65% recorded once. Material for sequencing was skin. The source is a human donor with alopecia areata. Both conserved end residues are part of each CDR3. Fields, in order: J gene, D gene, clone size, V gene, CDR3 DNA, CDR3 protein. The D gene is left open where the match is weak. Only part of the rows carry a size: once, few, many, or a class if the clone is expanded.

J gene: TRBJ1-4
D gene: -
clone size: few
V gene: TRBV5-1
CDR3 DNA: TGCGCCAGCAGCACGGGGGATGGGGCGGAAAAACTGTTTTTT
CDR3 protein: CASSTGDGAEKLFF

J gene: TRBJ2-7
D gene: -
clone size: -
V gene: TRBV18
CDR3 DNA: TGTGCCAGCTCACCACCCACCAGGTCATTCTCCTACGAGCAGTACTTC
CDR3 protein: CASSPPTRSFSYEQYF

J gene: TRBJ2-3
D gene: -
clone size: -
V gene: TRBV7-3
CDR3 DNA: TGTGCCAGCCAGATGGGGGGAATAGATACGCAGTATTTT
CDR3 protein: CASQMGGIDTQYF

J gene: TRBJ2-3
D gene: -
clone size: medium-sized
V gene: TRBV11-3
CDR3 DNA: TGTGCCAGCAGCCTGTTTCCAGATACGCAGTATTTT
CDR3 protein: CASSLFPDTQYF

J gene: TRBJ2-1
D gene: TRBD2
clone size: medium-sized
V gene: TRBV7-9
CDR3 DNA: TGTGCCAGCAGCGATACTAGCGGGAGCTCCTACAATGAGCAGTTCTTC
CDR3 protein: CASSDTSGSSYNEQFF

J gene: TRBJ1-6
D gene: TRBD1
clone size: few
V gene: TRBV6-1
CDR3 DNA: TGTGCCAGCGGACAGGGTAACTCACCCCTCCACTTT
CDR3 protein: CASGQGNSPLHF

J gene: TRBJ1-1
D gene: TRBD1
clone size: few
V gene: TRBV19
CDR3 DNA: TGTGCCAGTAGTTCAAATACACAGGGGAGGACTGAAGCTTTCTTT
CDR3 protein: CASSSNTQGRTEAFF

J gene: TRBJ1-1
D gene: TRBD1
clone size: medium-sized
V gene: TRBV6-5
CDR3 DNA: TGTGCCAGCAGGCAGTATCAGGGGGCAAACACTGAAGCTTTCTTT
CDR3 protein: CASRQYQGANTEAFF

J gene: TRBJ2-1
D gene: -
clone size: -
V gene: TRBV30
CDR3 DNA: TGTGCCTGGAGTGTACCAACGGGAGTTGACAATGAGCAGTTCTTC
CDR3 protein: CAWSVPTGVDNEQFF

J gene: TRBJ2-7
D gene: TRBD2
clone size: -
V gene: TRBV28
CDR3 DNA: TGTGCCAGCAGTTTATCATTAGGGAGGGGATCCTACGAGCAGTACTTC
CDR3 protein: CASSLSLGRGSYEQYF

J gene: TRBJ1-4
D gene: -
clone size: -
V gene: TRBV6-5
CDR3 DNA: TGTGCCAGCAGTTCGGAGCTCTTCGTCAATGAAAAACTGTTTTTT
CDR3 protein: CASSSELFVNEKLFF

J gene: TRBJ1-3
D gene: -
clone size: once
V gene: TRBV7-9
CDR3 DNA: TGTGCCAGCAGCTTAGGGGGCAGGGGTTATAGCACTGGAAACACCATATATTTT
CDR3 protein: CASSLGGRGYSTGNTIYF

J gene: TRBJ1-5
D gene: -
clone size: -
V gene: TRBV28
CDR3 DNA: TGTGCCAGCAGTCCCTTGAGGTTCGGTCAGCCCCAGCATTTT
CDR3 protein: CASSPLRFGQPQHF

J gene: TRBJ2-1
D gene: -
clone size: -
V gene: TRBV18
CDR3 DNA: TGTGCCAGCTCACCACTGGAGACTTACAATGAGCAGTTCTTC
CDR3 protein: CASSPLETYNEQFF

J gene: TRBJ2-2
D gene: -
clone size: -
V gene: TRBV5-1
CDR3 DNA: TGCGCCAGCAGCTCCGAGGGACACGCAAACACCGGGGAGCTGTTTTTT
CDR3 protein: CASSSEGHANTGELFF

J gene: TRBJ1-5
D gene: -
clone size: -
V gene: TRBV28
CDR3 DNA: TGTGCCAGCAGTTCGGCGGGGGTGCCCAATCAGCCCCAGCATTTT
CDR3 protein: CASSSAGVPNQPQHF

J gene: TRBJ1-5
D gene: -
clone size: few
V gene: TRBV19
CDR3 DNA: TGTGCCAGTAAGGCCATCCTGGGGCAGCCCCAGCATTTT
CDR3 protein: CASKAILGQPQHF

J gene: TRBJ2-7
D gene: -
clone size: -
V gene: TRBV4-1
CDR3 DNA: TGCGCCAGCAGCCACCTCACCGGGCCCTCTTTCTCCTACGAGCAGTACTTC
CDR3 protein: CASSHLTGPSFSYEQYF

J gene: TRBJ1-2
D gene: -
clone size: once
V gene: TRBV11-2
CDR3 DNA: TGTGCCAGCAGCCTGACACGGCGTTCAGGTGGCTACACCTTC
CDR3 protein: CASSLTRRSGGYTF

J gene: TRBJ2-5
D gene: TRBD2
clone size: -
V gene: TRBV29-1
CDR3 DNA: TGCAGCGTTGCCCAGGGCGGGACCGGGGGGGAGACCCAGTACTTC
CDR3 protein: CSVAQGGTGGETQYF

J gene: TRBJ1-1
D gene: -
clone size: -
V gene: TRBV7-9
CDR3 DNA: TGTGCCAGCAGCTTACGGAGGGGCCCCAGTATGAACACTGAAGCTTTCTTT
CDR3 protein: CASSLRRGPSMNTEAFF

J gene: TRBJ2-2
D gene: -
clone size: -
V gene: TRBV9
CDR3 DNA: TGTGCCAGCAGAAACCAGGTGTCCACCGGGGAGCTGTTTTTT
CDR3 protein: CASRNQVSTGELFF

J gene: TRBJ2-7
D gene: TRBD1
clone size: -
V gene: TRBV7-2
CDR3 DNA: TGTGCCAGCAGCTTGGGACAGTTCTGGGGTTTGAGGGAGCAGTACTTC
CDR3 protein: CASSLGQFWGLREQYF

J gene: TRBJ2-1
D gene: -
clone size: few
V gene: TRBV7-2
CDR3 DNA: TGTGCCAGCAGCCCAGCCGGGAACTCGGGTGAGCAGTTCTTC
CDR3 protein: CASSPAGNSGEQFF

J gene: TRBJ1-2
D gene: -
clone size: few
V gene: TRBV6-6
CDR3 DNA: TGTGCCAGCAGTTACGGGGGGAAAGGCTACACCTTC
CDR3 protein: CASSYGGKGYTF

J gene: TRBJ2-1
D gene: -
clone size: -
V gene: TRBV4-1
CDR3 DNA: TGCGCCAGCAGCCCTCAGGGACTGCCTGGTGGTGAGCAGTTCTTC
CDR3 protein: CASSPQGLPGGEQFF

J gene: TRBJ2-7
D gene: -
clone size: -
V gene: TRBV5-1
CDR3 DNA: TGCGCCATCCCCGCCAAGGACACCCGATCCTACGAGCAGTACTTC
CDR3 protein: CAIPAKDTRSYEQYF

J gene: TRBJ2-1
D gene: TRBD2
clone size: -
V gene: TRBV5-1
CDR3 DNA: TGCGCCAGCAGCTCTAGCGGGAGAGGTGAGCAGTTCTTC
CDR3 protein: CASSSSGRGEQFF

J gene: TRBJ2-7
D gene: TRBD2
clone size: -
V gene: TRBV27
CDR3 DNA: TGTGCCAGCAGTTCCCGGACTAGCGGGCCCTACGAGCAGTACTTC
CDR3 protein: CASSSRTSGPYEQYF

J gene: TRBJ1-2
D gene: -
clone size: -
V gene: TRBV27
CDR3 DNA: TGTGCCAGCCGGTCCCACGTAAACTATGGCTACACCTTC
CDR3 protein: CASRSHVNYGYTF

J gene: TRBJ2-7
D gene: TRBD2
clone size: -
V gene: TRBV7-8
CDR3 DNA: TGTGCCAGCAGCTTAGGGGGTTTGACGGGAGGGCCTGCGTACGAGCAGTACTTC
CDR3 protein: CASSLGGLTGGPAYEQYF

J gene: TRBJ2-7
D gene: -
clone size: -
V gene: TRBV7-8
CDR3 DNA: TGTGCCAGCAGCTTAGGAGGGATATACGAGCAGTACTTC
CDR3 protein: CASSLGGIYEQYF

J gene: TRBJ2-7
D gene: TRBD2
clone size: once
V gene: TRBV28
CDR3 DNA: TGTGCCAGCAGCCGACTAGCGGGAGGGCCGCAGTCCTACGAGCAGTACTTC
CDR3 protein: CASSRLAGGPQSYEQYF

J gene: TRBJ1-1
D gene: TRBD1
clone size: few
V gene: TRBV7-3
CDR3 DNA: TGTGCCAGCCTAAGAGGGGGCAATACTGAAGCTTTCTTT
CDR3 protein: CASLRGGNTEAFF

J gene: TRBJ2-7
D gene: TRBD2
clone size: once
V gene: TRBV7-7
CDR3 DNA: TGTGCTAGCAGCTTAGCGGGAGGTAACTACGAGCAGTACTTC
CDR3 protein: CASSLAGGNYEQYF

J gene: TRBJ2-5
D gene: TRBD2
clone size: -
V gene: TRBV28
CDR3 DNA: TGTGCCAGCAGTGGGGGAGCTAGCGGGAGTTCTTTGGAGACCCAGTACTTC
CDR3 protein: CASSGGASGSSLETQYF

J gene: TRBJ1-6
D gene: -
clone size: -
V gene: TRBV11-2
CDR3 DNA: TGTGCCAGCAGCTTAGATGGGCCCCTTCAGCCCCTCCACTTT
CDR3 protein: CASSLDGPLQPLHF

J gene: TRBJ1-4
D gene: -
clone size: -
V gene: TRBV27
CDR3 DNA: TGTGCCAGCAGTTTAGGTCAGATTAATGAAAAACTGTTTTTT
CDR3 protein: CASSLGQINEKLFF

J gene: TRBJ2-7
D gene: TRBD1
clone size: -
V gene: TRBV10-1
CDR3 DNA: TGCGCCAGCACCGGGACAGGGAGCAACGAGCAGTACTTC
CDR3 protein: CASTGTGSNEQYF

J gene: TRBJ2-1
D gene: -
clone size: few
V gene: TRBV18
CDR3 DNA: TGTGCCAGCTCCCCAACTAGCCGTGAGCAGTTCTTC
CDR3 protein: CASSPTSREQFF

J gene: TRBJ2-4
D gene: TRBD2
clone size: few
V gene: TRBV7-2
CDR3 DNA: TGTGCCAGCAGCTTAGTGGGCGGGAGGCTAGCCAAAAACATTCAGTACTTC
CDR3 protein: CASSLVGGRLAKNIQYF

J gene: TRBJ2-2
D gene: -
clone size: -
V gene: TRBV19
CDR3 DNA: TGTGCCAGTAGTGGCTACCGACAGGGAGGGAGCACCGGGGAGCTGTTTTTT
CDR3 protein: CASSGYRQGGSTGELFF

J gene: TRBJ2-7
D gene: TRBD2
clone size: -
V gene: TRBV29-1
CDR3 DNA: TGCAGCGCCGCCGGCGGGGGGGTGGACGAGCAGTACTTC
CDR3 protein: CSAAGGGVDEQYF

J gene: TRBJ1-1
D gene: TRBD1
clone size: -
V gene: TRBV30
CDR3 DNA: TGTGCCTGGAGACTTCCTTGGACAGGGGGCACTGAAGCTTTCTTT
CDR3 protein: CAWRLPWTGGTEAFF

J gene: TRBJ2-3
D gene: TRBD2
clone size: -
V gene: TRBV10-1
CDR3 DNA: TGCGCCAGCAGTGAGTCGACTGCTAGCGGGTACTCAGATACGCAGTATTTT
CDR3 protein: CASSESTASGYSDTQYF

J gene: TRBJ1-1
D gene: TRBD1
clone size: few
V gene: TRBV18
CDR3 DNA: TGTGCCAGCATCCCCGGGACAGAAAACACTGAAGCTTTCTTT
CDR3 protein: CASIPGTENTEAFF

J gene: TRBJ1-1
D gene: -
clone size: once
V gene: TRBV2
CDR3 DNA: TGTGCCAGCAGTGTACGGCCATCCGTGAACACTGAAGCTTTCTTT
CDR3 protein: CASSVRPSVNTEAFF

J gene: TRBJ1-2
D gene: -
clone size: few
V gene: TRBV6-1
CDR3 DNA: TGTGCCAGCAGTGAAGCGATATTTGGTGGTTCTCCTTATGGCTACACCTTC
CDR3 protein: CASSEAIFGGSPYGYTF

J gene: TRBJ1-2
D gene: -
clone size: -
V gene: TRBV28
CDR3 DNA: TGTGCCAGCACCCTCGGGGGGGCAAGCTATGGCTACACCTTC
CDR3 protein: CASTLGGASYGYTF

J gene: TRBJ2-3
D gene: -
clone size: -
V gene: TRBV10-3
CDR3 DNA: TGTGCCTCCCTAGGGGGTGAAGATACGCAGTATTTT
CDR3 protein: CASLGGEDTQYF

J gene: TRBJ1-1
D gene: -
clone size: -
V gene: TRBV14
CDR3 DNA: TGTGCCAGCAGCCAAGTGCTGAACACTGAAGCTTTCTTT
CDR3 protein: CASSQVLNTEAFF

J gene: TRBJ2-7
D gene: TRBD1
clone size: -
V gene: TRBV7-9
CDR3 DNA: TGTGCCAGCAGCTTAGAAGGGGGCGCGTACGAGCAGTACTTC
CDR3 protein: CASSLEGGAYEQYF

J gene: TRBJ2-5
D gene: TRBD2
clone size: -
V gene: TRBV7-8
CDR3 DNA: TGTGCCAGCAGCATCAAACTACCGGGACTAGCGGGAGGGCCGGGTGAGACCCAGTACTTC
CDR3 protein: CASSIKLPGLAGGPGETQYF

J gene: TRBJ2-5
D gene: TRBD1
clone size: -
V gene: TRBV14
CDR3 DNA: TGTGCCAGCAGCCAGGGCCGGGACAGGGGACGCTCGTACCAAGAGACCCAGTACTTC
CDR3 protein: CASSQGRDRGRSYQETQYF

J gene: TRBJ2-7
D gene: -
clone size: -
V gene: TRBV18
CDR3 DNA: TGTGCCAGCTCACCGGTGGGGACACCCTCCTACGAGCAGTACTTC
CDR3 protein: CASSPVGTPSYEQYF

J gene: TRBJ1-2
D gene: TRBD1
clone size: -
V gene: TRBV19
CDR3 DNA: TGTGCCAGTAAGGGACAGGGGGATTATGGCTACACCTTC
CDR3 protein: CASKGQGDYGYTF

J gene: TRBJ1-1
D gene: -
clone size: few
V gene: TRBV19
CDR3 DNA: TGTGCCAGTCAGCGGAACCTGAACACTGAAGCTTTCTTT
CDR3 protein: CASQRNLNTEAFF